The source of this TCR beta chain is a study of response to subunit inactivated influenza vaccine. With 7 bases clipped from V and 5 bases from J, the junction kept 14 bases outside the gene matches. The CDR3 runs to 16 residues. Germline loops: CDR1 LGHNA, CDR2 YNFKEQ. TCRdb reanalysed the RT-PCR reads using MiXCR and keeps one entry per CDR3 protein. In the table there are just under 550,000 distinct CDR3 sequences, around 25% of which are singletons. These data were also reused for a study on T cells expressing NK-cell markers. That paper states: cDNA encoding TCR beta was synthesized via 5'RACE template switching incorporating UMIs. There were seven HCMV-seropositive donors and one seronegative donor among the eight sequenced.

Sequenced material: CD4+ T cells sorted from PBMCs, taken about 13 days after vaccination. V usage is TRBV4-2 and J usage is TRBJ2-1; the match to TRBD2 covers 7 bases. The receptor's source is a man in his fifties or sixties who received an inactivated influenza vaccine. The CDR3 region is CASTSHGGRFDNEQFF. The CDR3 coding sequence is TGTGCCAGCACCTCCCACGGGGGGAGGTTCGACAATGAGCAGTTCTTC.